This TCR beta chain was recorded in a study of blood T cell repertoires in COVID-19. Study overall: The United States, Italy and Spain supplied acute and convalescent COVID-19 samples. PBMCs, B-cell-depleted T cells, or T cells provided the cDNA or gDNA that made up the material.

Source study methods: It was from reference gene primer amplification that nucleated cell counts were estimated. Sequencing used immunoSEQ multiplex PCR; TCRdb keeps in-frame clones, though not all of them. V and J calls and clone size are those listed in that table; D and trimming were worked out from the DNA. The profile shows roughly 100,000 clones, around 74% of them singletons. V shed 1 base and J 4 bases; nucleotides not matched to a gene: 8. Germline CDR1 is SGHDN and CDR2 is FVKESK. The length of the CDR3 is 17 residues. Sequencing used peripheral blood. The chain couples TRBV14 to TRBJ2-1; 9 nucleotides line up with TRBD2. This sequence was found in a woman aged 65 to 85 with acute or convalescent COVID-19. The CDR3, as DNA: TGTGCCAGCAGCCAAGTGGTGACTAGCGGAGGTTACAATGAGCAGTTCTTC. Amino acid sequence: CASSQVVTSGGYNEQFF.